This T cell receptor beta chain was recorded in a study of early T cells in non-severe SARS-CoV-2 infection. In TCRdb, the 5' RACE reads were re-called with MiXCR into one record per CDR3 protein. Among approximately 90,000 distinct CDR3 sequences listed, approximately 9.9% were seen once. The CDR3 has 13 residues. CDR1 is SGDLS, CDR2 YYNGEE, per germline. V was trimmed by 4 bases and J by 6 bases, leaving 11 bases between them. In its sample, this clonotype was seen a few times. The receptor was derived from an adult who was a healthcare worker with PCR-confirmed SARS-CoV-2 infection or an uninfected control (not recorded which). The chain employs TRBV9 and TRBJ2-4; D is ambiguous. The starting material was whole blood, obtained at baseline. This CDR3 reads CASSPSPGNIQYF. CDR3 DNA sequence: TGTGCCAGCAGCCCCTCGCCGGGAAACATTCAGTACTTC.